This T cell receptor beta chain was captured in a study of memory CD8 T cells in hepatitis C reinfection. CDR1 is LNHDA and CDR2 is SQIVND in the germline V gene (reference sequence). The CDR3 has 14 residues. V dropped 3 bases and J dropped 1; count of bases not matched to a gene: 2. Sequencing used immunoSEQ multiplex PCR; TCRdb keeps in-frame clones, though not all of them. The sample lists under 60,000 clones; around 92% were seen once. Time point reported: pre-reinfection, 55 to 20 weeks before reinfection detection. TCR sequencing was done directly ex vivo on sorted cells, without expansion in vitro.

Specimen: naive CD8+ T cells sorted from blood. The chain recombines TRBV19 with TRBJ1-1; TRBD1 matches at 7 bases. The sequence came from a man in his late teens or twenties with hepatitis C virus infection. CDR3 region: CASSIWTGNTEAFF. CDR3 in DNA: TGTGCCAGTAGTATCTGGACAGGGAACACTGAAGCTTTCTTT.